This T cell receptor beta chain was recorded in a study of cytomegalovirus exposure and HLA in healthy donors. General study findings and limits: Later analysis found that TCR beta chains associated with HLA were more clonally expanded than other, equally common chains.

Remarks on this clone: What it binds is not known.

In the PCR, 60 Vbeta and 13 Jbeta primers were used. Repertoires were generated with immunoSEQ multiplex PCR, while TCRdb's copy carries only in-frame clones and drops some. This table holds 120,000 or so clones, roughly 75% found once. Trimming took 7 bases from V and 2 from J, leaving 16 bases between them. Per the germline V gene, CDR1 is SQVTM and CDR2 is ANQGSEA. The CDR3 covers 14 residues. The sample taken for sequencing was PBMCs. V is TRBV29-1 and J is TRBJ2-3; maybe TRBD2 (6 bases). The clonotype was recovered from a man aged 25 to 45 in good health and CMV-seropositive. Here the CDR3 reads CSGTAGYVTDTQYF. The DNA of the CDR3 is TGCAGCGGTACAGCGGGTTACGTCACAGATACGCAGTATTTT.